A selection of T cell receptor beta chains follows, all from one sample in a study of metastatic and nonmetastatic thyroid tumors. TCRdb re-clonotyped the PCR reads via MiXCR. The sample lists tens of thousands of clones; under 25% were seen once. Sequenced: blood. The receptor source for this set is a female donor with papillary thyroid cancer or a benign thyroid nodule (not recorded which). Some clones in this sample may be carry-over from other donors' samples. Both conserved end residues are part of each CDR3. The D gene is left open where the match is weak. Only part of the rows carry a size: once, few, many, or a class if the clone is expanded.

J: TRBJ1-1; D: -; V: TRBV5-4; size: -; length: 16; CDR3: CASSFDGAYRNTEAFF; DNA: TGTGCCAGCAGCTTCGACGGGGCATACCGGAACACTGAAGCTTTCTTT
J: TRBJ2-5; D: TRBD2; V: TRBV20-1; size: many; length: 17; CDR3: CSANTPGLAGGQETQYF; DNA: TGCAGTGCCAATACACCGGGACTAGCGGGGGGCCAAGAGACCCAGTACTTC
J: TRBJ1-2; D: -; V: TRBV10-1; size: -; length: 13; CDR3: CASSYRVDYGYTF; DNA: TGCGCCAGCAGCTACAGGGTTGACTATGGCTACACCTTC
J: TRBJ1-1; D: -; V: TRBV19; size: many; length: 12; CDR3: CASRQRAEEAFF; DNA: TGTGCCAGTAGACAGAGGGCCGAAGAAGCTTTCTTT
J: TRBJ1-1; D: -; V: TRBV10-3; size: -; length: 12; CDR3: CAISESETEAFF; DNA: TGTGCCATCAGTGAGTCGGAAACTGAAGCTTTCTTT
J: TRBJ1-6; D: TRBD1; V: TRBV12-3/TRBV12-4; size: medium-sized; length: 14; CDR3: CASSLQGAGSPLHF; DNA: TGTGCCAGCAGTTTACAGGGGGCGGGTTCACCCCTCCACTTT
J: TRBJ2-1; D: -; V: TRBV2; size: many; length: 15; CDR3: CASTVADSSYNEQFF; DNA: TGTGCCAGCACCGTGGCGGATAGCTCCTACAATGAGCAGTTCTTC
J: TRBJ1-4; D: TRBD1; V: TRBV7-2; size: many; length: 18; CDR3: CASSLGNPGGSLNEKLFF; DNA: TGTGCCAGCAGCTTAGGGAACCCAGGGGGTTCCCTTAATGAAAAACTGTTTTTT
J: TRBJ2-1; D: -; V: TRBV6-2/TRBV6-3; size: few; length: 16; CDR3: CASSYSGAPLYNEQFF; DNA: TGTGCCAGCAGTTACTCGGGTGCCCCCCTTTACAATGAGCAGTTCTTC
J: TRBJ2-7; D: -; V: TRBV11-1; size: -; length: 16; CDR3: CASSPGGGISSYEQYF; DNA: TGTGCCAGCAGCCCAGGGGGGGGGATTAGCTCATACGAGCAGTACTTC
J: TRBJ2-2; D: TRBD1; V: TRBV18; size: many; length: 15; CDR3: CASSQQGANTGELFF; DNA: TGTGCCAGCTCACAGCAGGGGGCGAACACCGGGGAGCTGTTTTTT
J: TRBJ2-5; D: -; V: TRBV20-1; size: many; length: 11; CDR3: CSAEPTETQYF; DNA: TGCAGTGCGGAGCCTACAGAGACCCAGTACTTC
J: TRBJ2-1; D: TRBD2; V: TRBV6-1; size: few; length: 15; CDR3: CASRDSGGAVDEQFF; DNA: TGTGCCAGCAGAGATAGCGGGGGGGCCGTGGATGAGCAGTTCTTC
J: TRBJ2-5; D: -; V: TRBV6-2/TRBV6-3; size: many; length: 14; CDR3: CASSTTTPGKTQYF; DNA: TGTGCCAGCAGTACCACCACTCCCGGAAAGACCCAGTACTTC
J: TRBJ2-5; D: TRBD2; V: TRBV10-3; size: -; length: 13; CDR3: CAVSGTSEETQYF; DNA: TGTGCCGTATCCGGGACTAGCGAAGAGACCCAGTACTTC
J: TRBJ1-3; D: -; V: TRBV28; size: few; length: 15; CDR3: CASNPGAGSGNTIYF; DNA: TGTGCCAGCAATCCAGGGGCAGGCTCTGGAAACACCATATATTTT
J: TRBJ1-1; D: TRBD1; V: TRBV6-2/TRBV6-3; size: many; length: 16; CDR3: CASSSQPITGDTEAFF; DNA: TGTGCCAGCAGTTCGCAACCAATTACAGGGGACACTGAAGCTTTCTTT
J: TRBJ1-2; D: TRBD1; V: TRBV5-1; size: once; length: 14; CDR3: CASSTDRGHYGYTF; DNA: TGCGCCAGCAGCACGGACAGGGGACACTATGGCTACACCTTC
J: TRBJ2-3; D: TRBD1; V: TRBV7-2; size: -; length: 12; CDR3: CASSLTGGTQYF; DNA: TGTGCCAGCAGCCTGACAGGGGGTACGCAGTATTTT
J: TRBJ1-1; D: -; V: TRBV11-2; size: many; length: 14; CDR3: CASSPIWGGTEAFF; DNA: TGTGCCAGCAGCCCCATTTGGGGGGGAACTGAAGCTTTCTTT
J: TRBJ1-4; D: -; V: TRBV30; size: -; length: 17; CDR3: CAWINPTDTATNEKLFF; DNA: TGTGCCTGGATAAACCCCACGGACACTGCAACTAATGAAAAACTGTTTTTT
J: TRBJ2-2; D: TRBD1; V: TRBV4-3; size: many; length: 15; CDR3: CASSRTGTVPGELFF; DNA: TGCGCCAGCAGCCGAACCGGGACAGTGCCCGGGGAGCTGTTTTTT
J: TRBJ2-1; D: TRBD2; V: TRBV4-1; size: -; length: 16; CDR3: CASSQGGGGSYNEQFF; DNA: TGCGCCAGCAGCCAAGGCGGGGGTGGCTCCTACAATGAGCAGTTCTTC
J: TRBJ1-3; D: -; V: TRBV15; size: many; length: 14; CDR3: CATSRDSSGNTIYF; DNA: TGTGCCACCAGCAGAGACAGCTCTGGAAACACCATATATTTT
J: TRBJ2-7; D: TRBD1; V: TRBV2; size: many; length: 14; CDR3: CASARTGVTYEQYF; DNA: TGTGCCAGCGCGCGGACAGGTGTTACCTACGAGCAGTACTTC
J: TRBJ2-5; D: TRBD2; V: TRBV5-5; size: many; length: 14; CDR3: CASTRGGAQETQYF; DNA: TGTGCCAGCACCCGGGGGGGGGCGCAAGAGACCCAGTACTTC
J: TRBJ2-1; D: -; V: TRBV6-2/TRBV6-3; size: -; length: 14; CDR3: CASSCPFGDYEQFF; DNA: TGTGCCAGCAGTTGCCCATTTGGAGACTATGAGCAGTTCTTC
J: TRBJ2-1; D: -; V: TRBV29-1; size: many; length: 14; CDR3: CSDYIWGGRAGQFF; DNA: TGCAGCGACTACATCTGGGGGGGGCGGGCCGGGCAGTTCTTC
J: TRBJ2-1; D: TRBD2; V: TRBV11-2; size: -; length: 15; CDR3: CASSLRLAAHNEQFF; DNA: TGTGCCAGCAGCTTAAGACTAGCGGCCCACAATGAGCAGTTCTTC
J: TRBJ2-1; D: TRBD2; V: TRBV6-1; size: -; length: 15; CDR3: CASSPGLAGANEQFF; DNA: TGTGCCAGCAGCCCCGGACTAGCGGGAGCTAATGAGCAGTTCTTC
J: TRBJ2-7; D: -; V: TRBV5-5; size: -; length: 16; CDR3: CASSFRVASQNNEQYF; DNA: TGTGCCAGCAGCTTCCGGGTCGCGTCCCAGAACAACGAGCAGTACTTC
J: TRBJ2-7; D: TRBD2; V: TRBV6-1; size: large; length: 14; CDR3: CASSPGLAGYEQYF; DNA: TGTGCCAGCAGTCCGGGACTAGCAGGGTACGAGCAGTACTTC
J: TRBJ2-1; D: -; V: TRBV12-3/TRBV12-4; size: many; length: 19; CDR3: CASSFTTHTFASSYNEQFF; DNA: TGTGCCAGCAGTTTCACTACCCACACCTTCGCGAGCTCCTACAATGAGCAGTTCTTC
J: TRBJ1-3; D: -; V: TRBV28; size: -; length: 14; CDR3: CASSRRGGGNTIYF; DNA: TGTGCCAGCAGTCGACGGGGAGGTGGAAACACCATATATTTT
J: TRBJ2-7; D: -; V: TRBV5-4; size: many; length: 14; CDR3: CASSSSGFSYEQYF; DNA: TGTGCCAGCAGCTCGAGCGGGTTCTCCTACGAGCAGTACTTC
J: TRBJ2-7; D: TRBD1; V: TRBV6-1; size: medium-sized; length: 14; CDR3: CASSQTGGAYEQYF; DNA: TGTGCCAGCAGCCAGACAGGGGGGGCCTACGAGCAGTACTTC
J: TRBJ2-7; D: TRBD1; V: TRBV11-2; size: -; length: 16; CDR3: CASSLDPQDRVGEQYF; DNA: TGTGCCAGCAGCTTAGATCCCCAGGACAGGGTGGGGGAGCAGTACTTC
J: TRBJ2-1; D: -; V: TRBV19; size: few; length: 13; CDR3: CASRLAARGEQFF; DNA: TGTGCCAGTAGGCTAGCCGCTCGGGGTGAGCAGTTCTTC
J: TRBJ1-1; D: -; V: TRBV20-1; size: once; length: 13; CDR3: CSARAGTGTEAFF; DNA: TGCAGTGCTCGTGCTGGGACGGGTACTGAAGCTTTCTTT
J: TRBJ2-7; D: -; V: TRBV14; size: many; length: 15; CDR3: CASSQERQGFYEQYF; DNA: TGTGCCAGCAGCCAAGAAAGGCAGGGCTTCTACGAGCAGTACTTC
J: TRBJ1-5; D: -; V: TRBV20-1; size: many; length: 17; CDR3: CSATGTEEGIGNQPQHF; DNA: TGCAGTGCTACCGGGACCGAGGAGGGTATAGGCAATCAGCCCCAGCATTTT
J: TRBJ2-5; D: -; V: TRBV12-3/TRBV12-4; size: -; length: 15; CDR3: CASSLADDRQETQYF; DNA: TGTGCCAGCAGTTTAGCGGATGACAGGCAAGAGACCCAGTACTTC
J: TRBJ2-1; D: -; V: TRBV6-1; size: -; length: 15; CDR3: CASGRNHQGNNEQFF; DNA: TGTGCCAGCGGTCGGAACCATCAAGGAAACAATGAGCAGTTCTTC
J: TRBJ2-7; D: TRBD1; V: TRBV27; size: few; length: 16; CDR3: CASREASLTGDYEQYF; DNA: TGTGCCAGCAGAGAAGCCTCCTTGACAGGGGATTACGAGCAGTACTTC